This T cell receptor beta chain stems from a study of blood T cell repertoires in COVID-19. The junction had 10 bases not matched to a gene; V was cut back by 10 bases and J by 6 bases. The length of the CDR3 is 14 residues. Germline assignment: CDR1 LNHDA and CDR2 SQIVND (reference sequence). The authors' processing: Reference gene primer amplification gave estimated nucleated cell counts. The assay was immunoSEQ multiplex PCR, and TCRdb's table has in-frame clones only and misses some. The DNA gave D and trimming, while V, J and clone size come from that table. The sample carries some 120,000 clones, around four fifths recorded once. This clone was detected a few times.

The sequencing input was peripheral blood. The TCR sequence derives from a human donor in a cohort sampled during active COVID-19. This rearrangement joins TRBV19 to TRBJ2-2; TRBD1 agrees at 8 bases. This chain's CDR3 is CATKGTGWAGELFF. CDR3 DNA: TGTGCCACTAAAGGGACAGGCTGGGCCGGGGAGCTGTTTTTT. The full variable domain, its missing parts supplied by reference TRBV19 and TRBJ2-2, is DGGITQSPKYLFRKEGQNVTLSCEQNLNHDAMYWYRQDPGQGLRLIYYSQIVNDFQKGDIAEGYSVSREKKESFPLTVTSAQKNPTAFYLCATKGTGWAGELFFGEGSRLTVL.